The 19 T cell receptor beta chains reported below all come from one sample, sequenced in a study of cytomegalovirus exposure and HLA in healthy donors (dated by TCRdb to about 2017). Libraries came from the immunoSEQ multiplex PCR assay. For the multiplex PCR, a mixture combining 60 forward primers for TCR Vbeta segments and 13 reverse primers for TCR Jbeta segments was used. Entries here come from immuneACCESS through TCRdb and include only in-frame sequences with V and J called. Some clones fail to appear in such tables; in the studies checked, an unresolved V gene covers under half of the shortfall, and the cause of the remainder is unknown. In all, the sample holds fewer than 80,000 clones, and roughly 68% of those were seen once. The top ten hold 11% of the sample. Sequenced material: PBMCs. The receptor set was obtained from a woman aged 60-70 years in good health and CMV-seropositive.

The gene calls are TRBV6-5 and TRBJ1-1; 8 bases line up with TRBD1. The germline gives CDR1 MNHEY, CDR2 SVGAGI. V trimming: 4 bases; J trimming: 4 bases; junction bases outside the gene matches: 2. CDR3 length: 13 amino acids. The CDR3 reads CASSSTGATEAFF. The CDR3 DNA follows: TGTGCCAGCAGTTCGACAGGGGCCACTGAAGCTTTCTTT.

DNA for the CDR3: TGTGCCTGGAAGTGGGGCCGTGGGCGAAACACCATATATTTT. Translation: CAWKWGRGRNTIYF. V is TRBV30 and J is TRBJ1-3, with D possibly matching TRBD1 (5 bases). V lost 4 bases to trimming and J lost 5 bases, with 15 bases between them. The CDR3 is 14 residues long. CDR1 GTSNPN and CDR2 SVGIG come from the germline V gene (reference sequence).

Only one count was recorded for this clone. The V call is TRBV6-1, the J call TRBJ2-1; no clear D gene. This CDR3 spans 13 amino acids. Trimming pared 5 bases from V and 7 bases from J, leaving 12 bases between. CDR1 and CDR2 from the germline V gene are MNHNS and SASEGT. This chain's CDR3 is CASSSPRLNEQFF. DNA of the CDR3: TGTGCCAGCAGTTCCCCCAGGCTGAATGAGCAGTTCTTC.

V usage is TRBV9 and J usage is TRBJ1-3; D is undetermined. CDR3 length: 16 amino acids. Germline-derived CDR1 and CDR2 are SGDLS and YYNGEE. Trimming left V 0 bases short and J 2 bases short, with 12 bases between. CDR3 DNA: TGTGCCAGCAGCGTAGCTGCGTCAACCCCTGGAAACACCATATATTTT. Protein: CASSVAASTPGNTIYF.

The chain has TRBV2 and TRBJ2-7, with unresolved D. V lost 6 bases and J 3 bases, leaving 15 bases between the germline ends. CDR3 length: 14 amino acids. Germline CDR1 is SNHLY and CDR2 is FYNNEI. CDR3 loop: CASRSRAEFYEQYF. DNA for the CDR3: TGTGCCAGCAGGAGCCGTGCCGAATTCTACGAGCAGTACTTC.

The rearrangement uses TRBV6-6 and TRBJ2-5; D remains ambiguous. The ends were cut back, 5 bases at V and 0 bases at J, with 13 bases in the middle. The CDR3 consists of 15 residues. The germline gives CDR1 MNHNY, CDR2 SVGAGI (reference sequence). The CDR3: CASSPPSLYQETQYF. The CDR3 bases are TGTGCCAGCAGTCCTCCGAGCCTGTACCAAGAGACCCAGTACTTC.

V and J are TRBV30 and TRBJ1-4; the match to TRBD1 covers 10 bases. Looked up from germline, CDR1 is GTSNPN and CDR2 is SVGIG (reference sequence). The CDR3 runs to 13 residues. V lost 8 bases to trimming and J lost 8 bases; unmatched junction nucleotides: 8. The CDR3 DNA sequence: TGTGCCCGGGGGGGACAGGGGAAAGAAAAACTGTTTTTT. Its translation: CARGGQGKEKLFF.

The V gene is TRBV30, the J gene TRBJ2-7, with D possibly matching TRBD1 (5 bases). The CDR3 spans 13 residues. V gave up 0 bases and J gave up 2 bases, with 8 bases separating them. Germline assignment: CDR1 GTSNPN and CDR2 SVGIG (reference sequence). The CDR3 coding sequence is TGTGCCTGGAGTGTATCAGGGACCTACGAGCAGTACTTC. This encodes CAWSVSGTYEQYF.

The chain links TRBV4-2 to TRBJ2-4, with TRBD2 matching 12 bases. The V gene end was trimmed by 1 base and the J gene end by 1 base; junction bases not matched to a gene: 2. The germline V gene encodes CDR1 LGHNA and CDR2 YNFKEQ. CDR3 length: 17 residues. CDR3 amino acids: CASSQVTSGGAKNIQYF. The CDR3 DNA reads TGTGCCAGCAGCCAAGTTACTAGCGGGGGGGCCAAAAACATTCAGTACTTC.

This chain uses TRBV10-2 with TRBJ2-4; a weak D match, TRBD1 (5 bases). The CDR3 extends over 16 amino acids. Trimming left V 4 bases short and J 0 bases short, with 13 bases between. CDR1 and CDR2 from the germline V gene are WSHSY and SAAADI. The CDR3 DNA follows: TGCGCCAGCAGTGGCCCCTGGACATTAGCCAAAAACATTCAGTACTTC. As protein: CASSGPWTLAKNIQYF.

The chain employs TRBV7-8 and TRBJ2-1; D is perhaps TRBD2 (6 bases). Germline loops: CDR1 SGHVS, CDR2 FQNEAQ. Trimming took off 5 bases at V and 5 bases at J, with 19 bases between the two ends. This CDR3 comprises 16 residues. CDR3 sequence reads: CASSRDSRGVDNEQFF. The CDR3 DNA sequence: TGTGCCAGCAGCAGGGACTCTCGAGGGGTGGACAATGAGCAGTTCTTC.

This clone was counted between two and nine times. V and J are TRBV28 and TRBJ2-1, with 9 bases that match TRBD2. V lost 3 bases, J lost 9 bases, and 9 bases stayed unmatched. The CDR3 extends over 15 amino acids. Germline-derived CDR1 and CDR2 are MDHEN and SYDVKM. CDR3: CASSLWASGKVEQFF. As DNA, the CDR3 is TGTGCCAGCAGTTTGTGGGCTAGCGGGAAGGTTGAGCAGTTCTTC.

The genes are TRBV6-1 and TRBJ1-6, with a weak D call TRBD1 (6 bases). Trimming removed 6 bases at V and 8 bases at J, with 17 bases between. This CDR3 is built from 15 residues. Germline CDR1 and CDR2: MNHNS and SASEGT. CDR3 residues: CASSADSSLDSPLHF. The CDR3 DNA sequence: TGTGCCAGCAGCGCGGACAGTTCTCTCGATTCACCCCTCCACTTT.

Of note for this clone: No conserved phenylalanine or tryptophan is present at the end of the CDR3, so a read error is the likely explanation. This rearrangement joins TRBV5-1 to TRBJ1-3, with no clear D. This CDR3 spans 13 amino acids. Germline V lookup: CDR1 SGHRS, CDR2 YFSETQ. The V and J ends lost 0 bases and 4 bases respectively, with 5 bases between them. CDR3 coding DNA: TGCGCCAGCAGCTTGGAGTCGGGAAACACCATATATGTT. This codes for CASSLESGNTIYV.

Only a few counts were recorded for this clone. V and J are TRBV6-6 and TRBJ1-1; 9 bases agree with TRBD1. The CDR3 runs 14 residues. J lost 4 bases, V lost 4 bases, and 4 bases had no gene match. Germline values: CDR1 MNHNY, CDR2 SVGAGI (reference sequence). This CDR3 is CASSLQGAATEAFF. CDR3 DNA sequence: TGTGCCAGCAGTTTACAGGGGGCGGCCACTGAAGCTTTCTTT.

This rearrangement joins TRBV5-6 to TRBJ1-5; possibly TRBD1 for D (5 bases). V lost 4 bases and J 2 bases, leaving 13 bases between the germline ends. Germline V CDR1 and CDR2: SGHDT, YYEEEE. The CDR3 runs to 15 residues. This CDR3 reads CASSRNRLGNQPQHF. The DNA for the CDR3 is TGTGCCAGCAGCAGAAACAGGTTGGGCAATCAGCCCCAGCATTTT.

The chain employs TRBV5-6 and TRBJ2-3; no firm D call. CDR1 and CDR2 (germline): SGHDT, YYEEEE. This CDR3 comprises 12 residues. V was clipped by 2 bases and J by 2 bases, with 3 bases between them. The CDR3 DNA is TGTGCCAGCAGCTTCATCACAGATACGCAGTATTTT. This codes for CASSFITDTQYF.

The rearrangement joins TRBV6-6 to TRBJ2-2, with a tentative D call TRBD1 (6 bases). Germline values: CDR1 MNHNY, CDR2 SVGAGI (reference sequence). This CDR3 has 15 residues. V was trimmed by 6 bases and J by 0 bases, leaving 11 bases between them. The CDR3 protein is CASRDRSANTGELFF. CDR3 bases: TGTGCCAGCAGAGACAGGTCCGCGAACACCGGGGAGCTGTTTTTT.

Concerning this clone itself: The same CDR3 can be traced to other DNA sequences in this sample. The CDR3 sequence: CASSLRLAGSTDTQYF. The CDR3 DNA sequence: TGTGCCAGCAGCTTAAGACTAGCGGGGAGCACAGATACGCAGTATTTT. This chain connects TRBV11-2 to TRBJ2-3, with 11 bases fitting TRBD2. CDR1 and CDR2 from the germline V gene are SGHAT and FQNNGV. V lost 2 bases and J lost 0; bases outside the gene matches: 1. The CDR3 totals 16 residues.